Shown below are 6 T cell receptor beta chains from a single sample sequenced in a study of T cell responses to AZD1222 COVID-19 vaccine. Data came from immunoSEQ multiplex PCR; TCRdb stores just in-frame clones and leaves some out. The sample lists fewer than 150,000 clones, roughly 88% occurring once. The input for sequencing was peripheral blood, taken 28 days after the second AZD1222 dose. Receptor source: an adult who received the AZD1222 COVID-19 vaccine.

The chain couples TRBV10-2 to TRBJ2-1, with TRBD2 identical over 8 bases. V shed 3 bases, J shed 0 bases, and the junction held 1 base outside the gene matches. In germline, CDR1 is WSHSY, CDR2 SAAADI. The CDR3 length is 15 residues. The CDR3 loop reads CASSDGTSSYNEQFF. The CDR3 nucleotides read TGCGCCAGCAGTGATGGGACTAGCTCCTACAATGAGCAGTTCTTC.

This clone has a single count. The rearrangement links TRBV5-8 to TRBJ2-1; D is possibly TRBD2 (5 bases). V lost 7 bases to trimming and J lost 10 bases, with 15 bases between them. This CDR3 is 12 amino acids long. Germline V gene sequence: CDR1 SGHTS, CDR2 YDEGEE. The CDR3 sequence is CASGNGIGEQFF. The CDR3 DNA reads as TGTGCCAGCGGGAACGGGATTGGGGAGCAGTTCTTC. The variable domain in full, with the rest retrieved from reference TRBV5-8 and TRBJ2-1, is EAGVTQSPTHLIKTRGQQATLRCSPISGHTSVYWYQQALGLGLQFLLWYDEGEERNRGNFPPRFSGRQFPNYSSELNVNALELEDSALYLCASGNGIGEQFFGPGTRLTVL.

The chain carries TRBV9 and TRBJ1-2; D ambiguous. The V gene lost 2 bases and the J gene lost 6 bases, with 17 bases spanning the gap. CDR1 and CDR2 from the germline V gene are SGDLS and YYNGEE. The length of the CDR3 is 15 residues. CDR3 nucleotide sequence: TGTGCCAGCAGCGTTGCCGGCCTAGTGGGTGATGGCTACACCTTC. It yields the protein CASSVAGLVGDGYTF.

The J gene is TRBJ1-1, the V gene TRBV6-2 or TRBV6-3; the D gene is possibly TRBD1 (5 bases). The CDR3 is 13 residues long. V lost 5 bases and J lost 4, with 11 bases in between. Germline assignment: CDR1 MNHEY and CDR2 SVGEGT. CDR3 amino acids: CASSDGGSTEAFF. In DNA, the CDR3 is TGTGCCAGCAGTGACGGGGGGAGCACTGAAGCTTTCTTT.

CDR3 region: CASKGGPTNEKLFF. DNA of the CDR3: TGTGCCAGCAAAGGGGGGCCAACTAATGAAAAACTGTTTTTT. This chain links TRBV2 with TRBJ1-4; weak D call: TRBD1 (6 bases). The ends were cut back, 7 bases at V and 0 bases at J, with 9 bases in the middle. Germline values: CDR1 SNHLY, CDR2 FYNNEI. The CDR3 length is 14 residues.

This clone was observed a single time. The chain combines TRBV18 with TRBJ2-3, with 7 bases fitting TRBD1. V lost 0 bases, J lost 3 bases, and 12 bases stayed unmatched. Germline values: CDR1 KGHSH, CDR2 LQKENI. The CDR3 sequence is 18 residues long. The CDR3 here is CASSPPFSQGVVTDTQYF. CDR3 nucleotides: TGTGCCAGCTCACCACCGTTTTCTCAGGGGGTCGTGACAGATACGCAGTATTTT.